This TCR beta chain was found in a study of breast tumors, draining lymph nodes, adjacent tissues. Overall study results and limits: Compared with basal-like, luminal-like tumors shared significantly more repertoire with nontumor tissue. The data were judged consistent with most tumor T cells coming from lymph node and expanding in tumor. The lymph node origin of tumor T cells was framed as consistent with a hypothesis, not demonstrated. Compared with lymph nodes, tumors were less diverse; compared with nontumor tissue, more.

With 2 bases removed from V and 7 bases from J, the gap between germline ends came to 6 bases. The CDR3 length is 11 residues. In this sample, this clonotype turned up many times. Its cognate antigen is unknown. Axillary draining lymph nodes of breast cancer patients supplied the node samples. TCRdb re-called the multiplex PCR reads with MiXCR, one entry per CDR3 protein. The data contain more than 100,000 distinct CDR3 sequences, approximately 20% of them singletons. The receptor's source is a female donor with breast cancer. Some clones in this sample may be carry-over from other donors' samples. The sequenced sample consisted of axillary lymph node tissue. This sequence joins TRBV12-3 or TRBV12-4 and TRBJ2-7; no clear D. CDR3 coding DNA: TGTGCCAGCAGTTTACGGAAGGAGCAGTACTTC. Translation gives CASSLRKEQYF.